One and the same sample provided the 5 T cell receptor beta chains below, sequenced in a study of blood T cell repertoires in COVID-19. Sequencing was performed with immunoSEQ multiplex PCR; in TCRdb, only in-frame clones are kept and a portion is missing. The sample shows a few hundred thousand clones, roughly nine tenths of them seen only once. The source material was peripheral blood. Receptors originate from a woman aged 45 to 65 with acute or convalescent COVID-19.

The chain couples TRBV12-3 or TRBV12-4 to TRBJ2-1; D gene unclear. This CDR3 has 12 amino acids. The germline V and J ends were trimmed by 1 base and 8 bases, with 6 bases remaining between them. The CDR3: CASSLDGYEQFF. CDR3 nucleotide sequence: TGTGCCAGCAGTTTAGACGGGTATGAGCAGTTCTTC.

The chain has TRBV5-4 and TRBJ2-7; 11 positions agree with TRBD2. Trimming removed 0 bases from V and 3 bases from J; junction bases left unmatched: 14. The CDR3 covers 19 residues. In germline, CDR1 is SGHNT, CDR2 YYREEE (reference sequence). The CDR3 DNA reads TGTGCCAGCAGCTTGGTCCCAATGGGTACTAGCGGGAGACTCTACGAGCAGTACTTC. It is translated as CASSLVPMGTSGRLYEQYF.

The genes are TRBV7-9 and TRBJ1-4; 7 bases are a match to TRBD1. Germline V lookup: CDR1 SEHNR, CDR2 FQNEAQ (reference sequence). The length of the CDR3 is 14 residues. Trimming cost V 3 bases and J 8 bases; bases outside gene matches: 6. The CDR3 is CASSFTGAGEKLFF. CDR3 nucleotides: TGTGCCAGCAGCTTCACAGGGGCGGGCGAAAAACTGTTTTTT.

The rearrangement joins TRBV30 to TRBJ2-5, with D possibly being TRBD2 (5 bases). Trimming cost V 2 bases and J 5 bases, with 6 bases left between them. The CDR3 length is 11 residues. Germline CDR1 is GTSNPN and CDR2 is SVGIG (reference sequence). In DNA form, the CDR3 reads TGTGCCTGGAGTTCGGGGGAGACCCAGTACTTC. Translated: CAWSSGETQYF.

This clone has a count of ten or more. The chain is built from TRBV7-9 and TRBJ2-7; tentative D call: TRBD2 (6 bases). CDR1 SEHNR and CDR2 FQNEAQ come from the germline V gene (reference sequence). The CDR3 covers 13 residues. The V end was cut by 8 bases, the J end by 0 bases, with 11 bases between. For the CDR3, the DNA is TGTGCCAGCCGGGACTCGCTCTCCTACGAGCAGTACTTC. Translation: CASRDSLSYEQYF.